This passage covers 31 T cell receptor beta chains from one sample sequenced in a study of blood T cell repertoires in COVID-19 (dated by TCRdb to between 2020 and 2021). The receptor library was made with the immunoSEQ multiplex PCR assay. TCRdb provides this immuneACCESS table in a form limited to in-frame rearrangements. Some clones are lacking; in checked studies, under half of them reflect an unresolved V gene, and why the rest are absent is not known. Recorded for this sample are approximately 430,000 clones; roughly 89% of them occurred a single time. The leading ten clones occupy over 1.1% of the sample. The sample taken for sequencing was peripheral blood. Source of these receptors: a young woman with active or convalescent COVID-19.

This clone was counted once. The chain has TRBV4-1 and TRBJ2-1; D possibly corresponds to TRBD2 (5 bases). This CDR3 comprises 17 residues. Trimming removed 5 bases from V and 1 base from J, with 18 bases in between. Per the germline V gene, CDR1 is MGHRA and CDR2 is YSYEKL. CDR3 amino acids: CASSTAPRADSYNEQFF. Written as DNA, the CDR3 is TGCGCCAGCAGCACAGCTCCCCGAGCGGATTCCTACAATGAGCAGTTCTTC.

This rearrangement joins TRBV4-2 to TRBJ1-2; 9 nucleotides agree with TRBD1. The CDR3 contains 15 residues. V was clipped by 1 base and J by 6 bases; unmatched bases: 6. The germline V gene has CDR1 LGHNA and CDR2 YNFKEQ. As DNA, the CDR3 is TGTGCCAGCAGCCAAGCCCGGACAGGGGAAGATGGCTACACCTTC. Its translation is CASSQARTGEDGYTF.

The chain has TRBV6-4 and TRBJ1-1; 8 bases agree with TRBD1. The CDR3 contains 14 residues. V lost 5 bases, J lost 2 bases, and 4 bases stayed unmatched. Germline CDR1 MRHNA, CDR2 SNTAGT. The CDR3 nucleotides read TGTGCCAGCAGTTCAGACAGGGGAAACACTGAAGCTTTCTTT. Translated: CASSSDRGNTEAFF.

There are a few counts of this clone. The chain has TRBV7-2 and TRBJ2-7; TRBD2 matches 11 bases. Germline V gene data show CDR1 as SGHTA and CDR2 as FQGNSA. CDR3 size: 16 residues. The trim removed 3 bases at V and 6 bases at J, leaving 10 bases unmatched. CDR3 coding DNA: TGTGCCAGCAGCTTCCGACTAGCGGGGCCCCGAAGCGAGCAGTACTTC. Encoded protein: CASSFRLAGPRSEQYF.

About this clone: The same CDR3 arises from other DNA sequences in this sample as well. The chain links TRBV19 to TRBJ1-5, with no clear D. The germline V gene encodes CDR1 LNHDA and CDR2 SQIVND (reference sequence). The CDR3 is 15 residues long. V was trimmed by 1 base and J by 1 base, leaving 8 bases between them. The CDR3 loop is CASSIVSGSNQPQHF. CDR3 DNA: TGTGCCAGTAGTATAGTCAGCGGGAGCAATCAGCCCCAGCATTTT.

The genes are TRBV3-1 (or the pseudogene TRBV3-2) and TRBJ2-3; possibly TRBD1 for D (6 bases). Germline V gene data show CDR1 as LGHDT and CDR2 as YNNKEL (reference sequence). The CDR3 totals 17 residues. Deletions cut 6 bases from V and 0 bases from J, with 19 bases between. This CDR3 reads CASSPGDRLISTDTQYF. In nucleotides, the CDR3 is TGTGCCAGCAGTCCCGGAGACAGGCTCATTAGCACAGATACGCAGTATTTT.

The CDR3 DNA sequence: TGTGCCAGCAGCTTGGCCCCGGGACTAGCGGAATACAATGAGCAGTTCTTC. This gives the protein CASSLAPGLAEYNEQFF. The chain joins TRBV7-9 to TRBJ2-1; 11 bases are shared with TRBD2. The V and J ends lost 3 bases and 4 bases, in that order; junction bases with no gene match: 8. This CDR3 has 17 residues. Germline V CDR1 and CDR2: SEHNR, FQNEAQ (reference sequence). Variable domain in full (rest from reference TRBV7-9 and TRBJ2-1): DTGVSQNPRHKITKRGQNVTFRCDPISEHNRLYWYRQTLGQGPEFLTYFQNEAQLEKSRLLSDRFSAERPKGSFSTLEIQRTEQGDSAMYLCASSLAPGLAEYNEQFFGPGTRLTVL.

The chain has TRBV10-1 and TRBJ1-1, with D maybe TRBD1 (5 bases). The CDR3 runs 13 residues. Looked up from germline, CDR1 is WNHNN and CDR2 is SYGVQD (reference sequence). The V end was cut by 7 bases, the J end by 0 bases, with 9 bases between. CDR3 bases: TGCGCCAGCACGATGGACATGAACACTGAAGCTTTCTTT. It codes for CASTMDMNTEAFF.

This clone occurred once. V usage is TRBV5-1 and J usage is TRBJ1-1; 10 bases match TRBD1. The V and J ends lost 3 bases and 3 bases, in that order; junction bases with no gene match: 2. Germline V gives CDR1 SGHRS, CDR2 YFSETQ. The CDR3 loop spans 14 amino acids. CDR3 in DNA: TGCGCCAGCAGCTGGGACAGGGGATACACTGAAGCTTTCTTT. Residues: CASSWDRGYTEAFF.

The chain couples TRBV10-3 to TRBJ1-6; 8 bases agree with TRBD1. Germline CDR1 ENHRY, CDR2 SYGVKD. This CDR3 has 14 residues. V was clipped by 9 bases and J by 7 bases; unmatched bases: 8. CDR3 bases: TGTGCCATAGAGGACAGGGCGCTAAATTCACCCCTCCACTTT. It yields the protein CAIEDRALNSPLHF.

The chain links TRBV10-2 to TRBJ1-2; unclear D gene. This CDR3 spans 14 amino acids. The V end lost 3 bases, the J end lost 4 bases, and 12 bases lay between the germline ends. The germline CDR1 and CDR2 sequences are WSHSY and SAAADI. The CDR3 here is CASSELSRGYGYTF. The DNA of the CDR3 is TGCGCCAGCAGTGAACTCAGCCGGGGCTATGGCTACACCTTC.

The chain combines TRBV7-8 with TRBJ2-1; weak D call: TRBD2 (6 bases). The CDR3 extends over 15 amino acids. The germline gives CDR1 SGHVS, CDR2 FQNEAQ. The ends were cut back, 1 base at V and 7 bases at J, with 14 bases in the middle. In nucleotides, the CDR3 is TGTGCCAGCAGCTTAGGCTGGTTGGAGGGTAATGAGCAGTTCTTC. Protein: CASSLGWLEGNEQFF.

The chain couples TRBV6-1 to TRBJ1-2; D unclear. This CDR3 has 13 amino acids. CDR1 is MNHNS and CDR2 is SASEGT in the germline V gene. V lost 2 bases and J lost 0, with 4 bases in between. In nucleotides, the CDR3 is TGTGCCAGCAGTGAACTTACTAACTATGGCTACACCTTC. This gives the protein CASSELTNYGYTF.

The chain has TRBV19 and TRBJ2-7, with 10 bases aligning to TRBD1. The CDR3 sequence is 16 residues long. Germline V lookup: CDR1 LNHDA, CDR2 SQIVND (reference sequence). V was clipped by 6 bases and J by 0 bases; unmatched bases: 8. Here the CDR3 reads CASRETGTGASYEQYF. DNA of the CDR3: TGTGCCAGTAGGGAAACCGGGACAGGGGCCTCCTACGAGCAGTACTTC.

The chain has TRBV7-8 and TRBJ1-1; no firm D call. The CDR3 is 14 residues long. V lost 5 bases and J 5 bases, leaving 15 bases between the germline ends. Germline loops: CDR1 SGHVS, CDR2 FQNEAQ. The DNA for the CDR3 is TGTGCCAGCAGCCCCGACTCCCGGTTTACTGAAGCTTTCTTT. It is translated as CASSPDSRFTEAFF.

V and J are TRBV7-9 and TRBJ2-1; TRBD2 matches 10 bases. The trim removed 1 base at V and 7 bases at J, leaving 13 bases unmatched. The CDR3 has 18 residues. Germline loops: CDR1 SEHNR, CDR2 FQNEAQ (reference sequence). CDR3 amino acids: CASSLGQGIAGGENEQFF. As DNA, the CDR3 is TGTGCCAGCAGCTTAGGACAGGGAATAGCGGGAGGTGAGAATGAGCAGTTCTTC.

The V and J genes are TRBV7-9 and TRBJ2-2; the D is unclear. There are 13 residues in the CDR3. CDR1 is SEHNR, CDR2 FQNEAQ, per germline (reference sequence). V was pared by 2 bases and J by 5 bases, with 6 bases between. The CDR3 DNA follows: TGTGCCAGCAGCTTATCCAATACCGGGGAGCTGTTTTTT. It is translated as CASSLSNTGELFF.

On this clone: This sample includes further DNA sequences coding for the same CDR3. The chain recombines TRBV3-1 (or the pseudogene TRBV3-2) with TRBJ2-7; D gene ambiguous. CDR1 is LGHDT, CDR2 YNNKEL, per germline (reference sequence). The CDR3 extends over 12 amino acids. Trimming removed 1 base at V and 1 base at J, with 2 bases between. The CDR3 nucleotides are TGTGCCAGCAGCCAAGCATCCTACGAGCAGTACTTC. Protein sequence: CASSQASYEQYF.

V is TRBV5-1 and J is TRBJ1-1; D is unclear. V dropped 5 bases and J dropped 1 base, with 12 bases sitting between them. Germline CDR1 reads SGHRS; CDR2 reads YFSETQ. The length of the CDR3 is 14 residues. CDR3: CASSPSRQNTEAFF. The DNA of the CDR3 is TGCGCCAGCAGTCCCTCGCGGCAGAACACTGAAGCTTTCTTT.

This clone was seen just once. The J gene is TRBJ2-1, the V gene TRBV3-1 (or the pseudogene TRBV3-2); D remains ambiguous. The CDR3 runs to 12 residues. The germline V gene encodes CDR1 LGHDT and CDR2 YNNKEL (reference sequence). V was pared by 6 bases and J by 4 bases, with 7 bases between. As DNA, the CDR3 is TGTGCCAGCAGTCAACTTTACAATGAGCAGTTCTTC. This translates into CASSQLYNEQFF.

The rearrangement links TRBV21-1 to TRBJ1-5; TRBD1 is the table's D call, not checked against the DNA. TRBV21-1 is a pseudogene. The CDR3 spans 14 residues. CDR3 protein: CASSKRQGRQPQHF. The CDR3 DNA sequence: TGTGCCAGCAGCAAGAGACAGGGGCGTCAGCCCCAGCATTTT.

The sample holds one count of this clone. V usage is TRBV2 and J usage is TRBJ2-7; the match to TRBD1 covers 8 bases. Germline loops: CDR1 SNHLY, CDR2 FYNNEI. The CDR3 length is 13 residues. Germline trimming cut 6 bases from V and 0 bases from J; bases unmatched to any gene: 1. CDR3 bases: TGTGCCAGCAGCGACAGGGGCTCCTACGAGCAGTACTTC. It specifies CASSDRGSYEQYF.

The chain combines TRBV7-8 with TRBJ1-4, with 7 bases matching TRBD1. In germline, CDR1 is SGHVS, CDR2 FQNEAQ. The CDR3 totals 17 residues. V was pared by 5 bases and J by 7 bases, with 16 bases of the junction left unmatched. The CDR3: CASSPGRGGSSGEKLFF. Written as DNA, the CDR3 is TGTGCCAGCAGCCCCGGGAGAGGGGGCTCCTCCGGTGAAAAACTGTTTTTT.

V and J are TRBV6-5 and TRBJ1-2, with unresolved D. The V gene lost 5 bases and the J gene lost 1 base, with 8 bases spanning the gap. Germline-derived CDR1 and CDR2 are MNHEY and SVGAGI. The CDR3 extends over 13 amino acids. This CDR3 is CASSPTVNYGYTF. The CDR3, as DNA: TGTGCCAGCAGTCCGACTGTTAACTATGGCTACACCTTC.

This clone showed up just a few times. The J gene is TRBJ1-1, the V gene TRBV19, with 9 bases matching TRBD1. The V gene's germline CDR1 is LNHDA and CDR2 SQIVND (reference sequence). CDR3 length equals 14 residues. The V segment lost 6 bases and the J segment 2 bases; nucleotides outside the gene matches: 4. The DNA for the CDR3 is TGTGCCAGTAGGACGGGACAGGGCAACACTGAAGCTTTCTTT. It is translated as CASRTGQGNTEAFF.

This sequence joins TRBV25-1 and TRBJ2-7, with 7 bases that match TRBD1. This CDR3 spans 13 amino acids. V lost 6 bases to trimming and J lost 2 bases; unmatched junction nucleotides: 4. Germline V gene data show CDR1 as MGHDK and CDR2 as SYGVNS. The CDR3 loop is CASRGQAAYEQYF. CDR3 nucleotide sequence: TGTGCCAGCAGAGGACAGGCAGCCTACGAGCAGTACTTC.

The V and J genes are TRBV3-1 (or the pseudogene TRBV3-2) and TRBJ1-2; the D gene is possibly TRBD1 (5 bases). Germline values: CDR1 LGHDT, CDR2 YNNKEL (reference sequence). V lost 6 bases and J 0 bases, leaving 20 bases between the germline ends. The CDR3 sequence is 17 residues long. The CDR3 DNA reads as TGTGCCAGCAGTCTACTTCTCCACAGGCGAGCTAACTATGGCTACACCTTC. Encoded protein: CASSLLLHRRANYGYTF.

V gene TRBV13 combines with J gene TRBJ2-4; weak D call: TRBD1 (5 bases). CDR3 size: 15 residues. Germline assignment: CDR1 PRHDT and CDR2 FYEKMQ (reference sequence). V was cut by 3 bases and J by 1 base, with 10 bases left in between. The DNA of the CDR3 is TGTGCCAGCAGCTTCTTGGCAGGGGCCAAAAACATTCAGTACTTC. Translating it yields CASSFLAGAKNIQYF.

The chain couples TRBV25-1 to TRBJ1-2, with TRBD1 matching over 8 bases. Per the germline V gene, CDR1 is MGHDK and CDR2 is SYGVNS. This CDR3 spans 13 amino acids. The trim removed 6 bases at V and 6 bases at J, leaving 6 bases unmatched. The CDR3 here is CASSATGGDGYTF. The CDR3 nucleotides read TGTGCCAGCAGCGCCACAGGGGGAGATGGCTACACCTTC.

The genes are TRBV21-1 and TRBJ2-3; the D segment call TRBD2 is taken from the table without a DNA check. TRBV21-1 is recorded as a pseudogene. The CDR3 is made up of 15 amino acids. This CDR3 reads CASRQRGGMTDTQYF. CDR3 bases: TGTGCCAGCAGGCAAAGGGGGGGGATGACAGATACGCAGTATTTT.

The chain combines TRBV6-2 or TRBV6-3 with TRBJ1-5; D gene ambiguous. From germline, CDR1 is MNHEY and CDR2 SVGEGT. The germline V and J ends were trimmed by 7 bases and 0 bases, with 16 bases remaining between them. The CDR3 runs 16 residues. CDR3 sequence: CASNPRGGSSNQPQHF. CDR3 nucleotide sequence: TGTGCCAGCAACCCACGGGGAGGTAGTAGCAATCAGCCCCAGCATTTT.